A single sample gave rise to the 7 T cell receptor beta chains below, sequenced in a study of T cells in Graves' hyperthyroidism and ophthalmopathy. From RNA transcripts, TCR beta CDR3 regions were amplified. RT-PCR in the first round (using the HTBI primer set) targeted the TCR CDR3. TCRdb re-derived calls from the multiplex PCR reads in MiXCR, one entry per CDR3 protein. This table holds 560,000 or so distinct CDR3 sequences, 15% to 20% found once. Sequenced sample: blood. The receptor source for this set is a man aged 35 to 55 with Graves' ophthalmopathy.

CDR3 protein: CASSLKGSSTGELFF. CDR3 nucleotides: TGCGCCAGCAGCTTGAAGGGAAGCAGCACCGGGGAGCTGTTTTTT. The chain couples TRBV5-1 to TRBJ2-2, with D unresolved. The V end was cut by 1 base, the J end by 4 bases, with 11 bases between. CDR3 size: 15 residues. Germline CDR1 is SGHRS and CDR2 is YFSETQ.

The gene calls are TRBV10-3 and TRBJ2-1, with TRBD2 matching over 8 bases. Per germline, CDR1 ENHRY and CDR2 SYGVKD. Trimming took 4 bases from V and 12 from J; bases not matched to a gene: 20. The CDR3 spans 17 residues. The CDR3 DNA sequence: TGTGCCATCAGTGCGAAGACAGGAGGCGGGAGGACGGGTGGGCAGTTCTTC. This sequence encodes CAISAKTGGGRTGGQFF.

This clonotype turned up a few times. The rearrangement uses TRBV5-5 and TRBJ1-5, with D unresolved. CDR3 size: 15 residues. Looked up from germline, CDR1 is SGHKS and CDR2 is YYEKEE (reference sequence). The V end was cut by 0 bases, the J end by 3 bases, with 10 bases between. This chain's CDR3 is CASSLGLNLNQPQHF. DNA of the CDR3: TGTGCCAGCAGCTTGGGCCTGAACCTCAATCAGCCCCAGCATTTT.

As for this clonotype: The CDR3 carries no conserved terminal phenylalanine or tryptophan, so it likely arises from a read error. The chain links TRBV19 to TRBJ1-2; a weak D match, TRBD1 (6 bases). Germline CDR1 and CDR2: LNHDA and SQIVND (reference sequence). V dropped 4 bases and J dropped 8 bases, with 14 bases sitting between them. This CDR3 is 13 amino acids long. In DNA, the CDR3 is TGTGCCAGTAGTACGCCCGACAGGAGGGGCTACACCCTC. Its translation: CASSTPDRRGYTL.

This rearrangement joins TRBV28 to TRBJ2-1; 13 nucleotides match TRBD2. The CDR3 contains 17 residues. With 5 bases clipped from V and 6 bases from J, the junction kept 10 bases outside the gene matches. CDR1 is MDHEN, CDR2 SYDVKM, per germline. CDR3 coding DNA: TGTGCCAGCAGTGCTGCCGGGACTAGCGGGAATGGCAATGAGCAGTTCTTC. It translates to CASSAAGTSGNGNEQFF.

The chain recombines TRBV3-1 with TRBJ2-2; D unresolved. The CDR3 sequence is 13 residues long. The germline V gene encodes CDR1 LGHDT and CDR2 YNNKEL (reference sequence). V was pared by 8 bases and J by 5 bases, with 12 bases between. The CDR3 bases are TGTGCCAGCCGGGCCGGACGTACCGGGGAGCTGTTTTTT. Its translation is CASRAGRTGELFF.

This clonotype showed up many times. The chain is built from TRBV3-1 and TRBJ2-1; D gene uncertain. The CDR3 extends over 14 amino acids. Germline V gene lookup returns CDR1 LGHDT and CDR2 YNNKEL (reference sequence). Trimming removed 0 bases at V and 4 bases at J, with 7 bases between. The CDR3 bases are TGTGCCAGCAGCCAAGATCTGAGGTACAATGAGCAGTTCTTC. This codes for CASSQDLRYNEQFF.